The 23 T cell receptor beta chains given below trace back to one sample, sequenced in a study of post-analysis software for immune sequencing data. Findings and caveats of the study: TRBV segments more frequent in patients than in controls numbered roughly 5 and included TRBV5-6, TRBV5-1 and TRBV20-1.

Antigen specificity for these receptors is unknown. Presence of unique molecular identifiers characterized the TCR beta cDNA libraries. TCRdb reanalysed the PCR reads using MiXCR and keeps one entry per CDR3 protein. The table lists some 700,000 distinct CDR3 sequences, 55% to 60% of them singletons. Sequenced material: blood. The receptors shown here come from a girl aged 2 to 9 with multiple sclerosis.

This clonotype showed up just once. The CDR3 protein is CASRKRTSGGAYEQFF. CDR3 sequence (DNA): TGTGCCAGCAGGAAAAGGACTAGCGGGGGGGCGTATGAGCAGTTCTTC. The chain links TRBV7-2 to TRBJ2-1; 15 bases are shared with TRBD2. CDR3 length: 16 amino acids. Germline V lookup: CDR1 SGHTA, CDR2 FQGNSA. J was trimmed by 8 bases and V by 6 bases; bases with no gene match: 8.

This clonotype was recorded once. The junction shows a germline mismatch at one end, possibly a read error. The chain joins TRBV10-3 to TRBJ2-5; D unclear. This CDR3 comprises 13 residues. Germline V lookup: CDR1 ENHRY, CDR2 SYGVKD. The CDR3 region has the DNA TGTGCCACCAGTGGCGGTCCGGCCGAGACCCAGTACTTC. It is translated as CATSGGPAETQYF.

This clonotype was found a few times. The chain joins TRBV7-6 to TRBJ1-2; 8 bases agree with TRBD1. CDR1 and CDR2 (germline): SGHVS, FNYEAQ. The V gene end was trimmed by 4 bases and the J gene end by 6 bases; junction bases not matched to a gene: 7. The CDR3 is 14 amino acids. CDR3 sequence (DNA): TGTGCCAGCAGCTCCCCGACAGGGGTAAATGGCTACACCTTC. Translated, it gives CASSSPTGVNGYTF.

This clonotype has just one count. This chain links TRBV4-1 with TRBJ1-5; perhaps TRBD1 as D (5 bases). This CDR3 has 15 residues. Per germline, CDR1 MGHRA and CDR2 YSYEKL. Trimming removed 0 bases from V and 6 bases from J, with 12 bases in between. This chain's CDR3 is CASSQEQDWGQPQHF. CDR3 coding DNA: TGCGCCAGCAGCCAAGAACAGGACTGGGGTCAGCCCCAGCATTTT.

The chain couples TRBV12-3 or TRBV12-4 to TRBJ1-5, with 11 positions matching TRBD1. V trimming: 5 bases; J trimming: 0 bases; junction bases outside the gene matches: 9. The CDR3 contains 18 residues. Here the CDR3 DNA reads TGTGCCAGCAGTCGACCGGGACAGGGGGTCTATAGCAATCAGCCCCAGCATTTT. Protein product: CASSRPGQGVYSNQPQHF.

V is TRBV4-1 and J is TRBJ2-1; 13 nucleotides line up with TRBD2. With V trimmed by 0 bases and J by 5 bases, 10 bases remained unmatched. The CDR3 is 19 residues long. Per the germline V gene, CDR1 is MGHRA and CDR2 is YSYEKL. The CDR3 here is CASSQDITSGRAADNEQFF. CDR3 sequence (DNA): TGCGCCAGCAGCCAAGATATTACTAGCGGGAGGGCGGCAGACAATGAGCAGTTCTTC.

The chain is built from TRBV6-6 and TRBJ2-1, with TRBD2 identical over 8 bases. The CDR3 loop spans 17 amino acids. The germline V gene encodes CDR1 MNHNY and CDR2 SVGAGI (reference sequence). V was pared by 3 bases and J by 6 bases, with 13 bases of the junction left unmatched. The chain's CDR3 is CASSYLAGGPVGNEQFF. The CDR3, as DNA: TGTGCCAGCAGTTATCTGGCGGGAGGACCGGTAGGCAATGAGCAGTTCTTC.

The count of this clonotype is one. The CDR3 here is CASSETQADNYGYTF. The DNA of the CDR3 is TGTGCCAGCAGCGAGACCCAGGCTGATAACTATGGCTACACCTTC. The chain employs TRBV9 and TRBJ1-2; D is undetermined. The ends were cut back, 3 bases at V and 1 base at J, with 13 bases in the middle. The CDR3 sequence is 15 residues long. Germline-derived CDR1 and CDR2 are SGDLS and YYNGEE.

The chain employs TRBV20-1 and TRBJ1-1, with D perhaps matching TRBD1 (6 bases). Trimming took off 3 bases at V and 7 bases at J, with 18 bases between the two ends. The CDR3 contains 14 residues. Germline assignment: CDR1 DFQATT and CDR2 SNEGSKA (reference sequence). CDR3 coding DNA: TGCAGTGCTAGGAGGGGAGGGGGAGAGGGTGAAGCTTTCTTT. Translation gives CSARRGGGEGEAFF.

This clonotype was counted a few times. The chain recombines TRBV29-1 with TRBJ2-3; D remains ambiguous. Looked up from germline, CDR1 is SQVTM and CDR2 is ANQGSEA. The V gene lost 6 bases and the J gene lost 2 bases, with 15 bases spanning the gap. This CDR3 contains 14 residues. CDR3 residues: CSVKGRRNTDTQYF. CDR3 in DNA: TGCAGCGTCAAAGGACGCCGAAACACAGATACGCAGTATTTT.

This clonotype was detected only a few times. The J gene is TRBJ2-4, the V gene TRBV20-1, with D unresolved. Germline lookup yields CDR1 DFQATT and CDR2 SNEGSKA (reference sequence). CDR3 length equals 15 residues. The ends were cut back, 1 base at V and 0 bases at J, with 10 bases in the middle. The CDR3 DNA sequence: TGCAGTGCTAGAGGAAGCACACTAGCCAAAAACATTCAGTACTTC. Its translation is CSARGSTLAKNIQYF.

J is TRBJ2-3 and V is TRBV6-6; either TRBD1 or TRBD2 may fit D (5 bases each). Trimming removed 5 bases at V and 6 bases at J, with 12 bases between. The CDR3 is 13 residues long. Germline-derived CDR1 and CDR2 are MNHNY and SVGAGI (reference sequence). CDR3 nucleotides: TGTGCCAGCAGTCCCGTTGGGACGGATACGCAGTATTTT. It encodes CASSPVGTDTQYF.

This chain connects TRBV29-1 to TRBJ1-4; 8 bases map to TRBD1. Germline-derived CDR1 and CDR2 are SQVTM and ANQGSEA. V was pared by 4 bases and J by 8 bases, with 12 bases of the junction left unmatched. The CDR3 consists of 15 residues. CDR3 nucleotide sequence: TGCAGCGTTGTCTTGCTGGCAGGGGGCGGCGAAAAACTGTTTTTT. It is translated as CSVVLLAGGGEKLFF.

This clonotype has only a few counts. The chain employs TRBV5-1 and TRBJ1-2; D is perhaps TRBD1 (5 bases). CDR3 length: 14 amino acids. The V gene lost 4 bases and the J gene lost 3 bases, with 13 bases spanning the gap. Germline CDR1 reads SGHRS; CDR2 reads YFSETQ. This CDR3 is CASSPSGDDYGYTF. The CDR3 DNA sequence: TGCGCCAGCAGCCCGTCGGGGGACGACTATGGCTACACCTTC.

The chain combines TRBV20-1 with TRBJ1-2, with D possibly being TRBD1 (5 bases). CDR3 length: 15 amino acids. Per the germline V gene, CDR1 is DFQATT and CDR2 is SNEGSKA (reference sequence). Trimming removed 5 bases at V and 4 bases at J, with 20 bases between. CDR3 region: CSALRRDRGGYGYTF. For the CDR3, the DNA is TGCAGTGCTTTACGCCGGGACCGAGGCGGCTATGGCTACACCTTC.

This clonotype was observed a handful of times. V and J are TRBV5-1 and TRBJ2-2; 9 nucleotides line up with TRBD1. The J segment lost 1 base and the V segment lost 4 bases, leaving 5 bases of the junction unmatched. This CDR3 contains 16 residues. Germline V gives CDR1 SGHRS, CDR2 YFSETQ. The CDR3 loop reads CASSLGDRVNTGELFF. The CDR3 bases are TGCGCCAGCAGCCTGGGGGACAGGGTGAACACCGGGGAGCTGTTTTTT.

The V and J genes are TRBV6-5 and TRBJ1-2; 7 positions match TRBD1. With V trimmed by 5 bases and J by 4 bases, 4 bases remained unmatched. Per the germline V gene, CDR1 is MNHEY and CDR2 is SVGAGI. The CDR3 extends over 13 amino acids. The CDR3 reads CASSKDRSYGYTF. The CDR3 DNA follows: TGTGCCAGCAGTAAGGACAGGAGCTATGGCTACACCTTC.

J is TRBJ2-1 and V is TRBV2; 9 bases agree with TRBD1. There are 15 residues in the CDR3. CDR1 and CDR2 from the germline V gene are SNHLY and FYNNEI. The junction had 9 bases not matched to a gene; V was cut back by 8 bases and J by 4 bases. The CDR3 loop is CASGGQGTLYNEQFF. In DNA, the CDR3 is TGTGCCAGCGGGGGACAGGGCACCCTTTACAATGAGCAGTTCTTC.

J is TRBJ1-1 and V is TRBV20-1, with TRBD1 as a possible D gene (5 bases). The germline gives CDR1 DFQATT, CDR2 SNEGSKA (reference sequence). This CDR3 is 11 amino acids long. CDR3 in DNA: TGCAGGGCCACAGGGAACACTGAAGCTTTCTTT. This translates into CRATGNTEAFF.

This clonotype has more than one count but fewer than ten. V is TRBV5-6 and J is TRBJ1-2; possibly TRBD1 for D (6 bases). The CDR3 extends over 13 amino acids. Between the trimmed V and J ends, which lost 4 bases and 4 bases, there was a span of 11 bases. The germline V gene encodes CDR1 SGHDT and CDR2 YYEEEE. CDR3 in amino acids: CASSSGGTYGYTF. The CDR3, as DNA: TGTGCCAGCAGCAGCGGGGGCACCTATGGCTACACCTTC.

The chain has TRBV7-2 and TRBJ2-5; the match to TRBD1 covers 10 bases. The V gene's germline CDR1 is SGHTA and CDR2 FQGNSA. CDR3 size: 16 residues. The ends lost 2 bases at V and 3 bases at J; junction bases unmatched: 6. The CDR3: CASSLPKGQGKETQYF. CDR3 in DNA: TGTGCCAGCAGCTTACCTAAGGGACAGGGGAAAGAGACCCAGTACTTC. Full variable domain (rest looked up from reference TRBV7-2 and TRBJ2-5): GAGVSQSPSNKVTEKGKDVELRCDPISGHTALYWYRQSLGQGLEFLIYFQGNSAPDKSGLPSDRFSAERTGGSVSTLTIQRTQQEDSAVYLCASSLPKGQGKETQYFGPGTRLLVL.

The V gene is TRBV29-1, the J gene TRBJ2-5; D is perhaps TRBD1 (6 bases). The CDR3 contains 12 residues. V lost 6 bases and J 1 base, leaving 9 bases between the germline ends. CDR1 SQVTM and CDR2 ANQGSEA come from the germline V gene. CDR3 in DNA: TGCAGCGTGTGGACAGCCCAAGAGACCCAGTACTTC. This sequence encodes CSVWTAQETQYF.

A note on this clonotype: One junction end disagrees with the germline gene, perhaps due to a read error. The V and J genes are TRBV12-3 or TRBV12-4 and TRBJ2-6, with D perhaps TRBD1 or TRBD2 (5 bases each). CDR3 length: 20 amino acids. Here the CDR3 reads CASSPTAGTSSRSGANVRTF. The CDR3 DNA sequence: TGTGCCAGCAGTCCAACCGCCGGGACCTCATCCCGGTCTGGGGCCAACGTCCGGACTTTC.